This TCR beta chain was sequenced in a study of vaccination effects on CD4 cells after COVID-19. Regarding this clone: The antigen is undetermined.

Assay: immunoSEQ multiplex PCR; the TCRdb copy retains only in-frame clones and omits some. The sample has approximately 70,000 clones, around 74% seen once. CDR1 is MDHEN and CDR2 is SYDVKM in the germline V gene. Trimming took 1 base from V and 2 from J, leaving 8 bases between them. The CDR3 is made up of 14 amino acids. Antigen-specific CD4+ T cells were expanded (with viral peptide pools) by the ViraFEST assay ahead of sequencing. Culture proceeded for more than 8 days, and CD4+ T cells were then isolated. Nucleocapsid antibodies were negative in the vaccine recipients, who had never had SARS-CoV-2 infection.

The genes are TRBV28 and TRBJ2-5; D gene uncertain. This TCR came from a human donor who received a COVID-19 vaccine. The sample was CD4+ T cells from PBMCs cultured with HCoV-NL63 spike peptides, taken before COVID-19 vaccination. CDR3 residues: CASSLLIGQETQYF. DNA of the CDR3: TGTGCCAGCAGTTTATTAATAGGGCAAGAGACCCAGTACTTC. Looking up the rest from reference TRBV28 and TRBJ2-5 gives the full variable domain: DVKVTQSSRYLVKRTGEKVFLECVQDMDHENMFWYRQDPGLGLRLIYFSYDVKMKEKGDIPEGYSVSREKKERFSLILESASTNQTSMYLCASSLLIGQETQYFGPGTRLLVL.